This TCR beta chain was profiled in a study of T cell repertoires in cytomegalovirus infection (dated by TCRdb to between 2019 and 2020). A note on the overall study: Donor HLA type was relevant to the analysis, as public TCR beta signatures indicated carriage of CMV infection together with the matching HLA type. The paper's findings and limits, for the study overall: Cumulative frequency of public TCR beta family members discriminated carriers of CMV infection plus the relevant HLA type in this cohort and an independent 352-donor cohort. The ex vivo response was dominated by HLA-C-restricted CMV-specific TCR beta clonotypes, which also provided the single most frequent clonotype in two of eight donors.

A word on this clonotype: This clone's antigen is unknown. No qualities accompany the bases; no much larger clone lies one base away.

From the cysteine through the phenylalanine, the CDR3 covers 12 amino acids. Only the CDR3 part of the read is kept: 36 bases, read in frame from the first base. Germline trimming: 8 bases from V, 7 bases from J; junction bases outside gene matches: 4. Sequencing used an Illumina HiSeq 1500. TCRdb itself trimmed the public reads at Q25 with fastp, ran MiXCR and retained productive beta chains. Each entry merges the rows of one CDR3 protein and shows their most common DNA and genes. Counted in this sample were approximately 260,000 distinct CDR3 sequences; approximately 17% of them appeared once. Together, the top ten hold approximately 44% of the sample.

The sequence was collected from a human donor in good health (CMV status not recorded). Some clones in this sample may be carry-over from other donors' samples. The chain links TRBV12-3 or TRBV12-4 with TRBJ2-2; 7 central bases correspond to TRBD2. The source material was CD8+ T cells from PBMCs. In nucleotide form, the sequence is TGTGCCAGCGGGGGGGGGATCGGGGAGCTGTTTTTT. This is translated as CASGGGIGELFF.